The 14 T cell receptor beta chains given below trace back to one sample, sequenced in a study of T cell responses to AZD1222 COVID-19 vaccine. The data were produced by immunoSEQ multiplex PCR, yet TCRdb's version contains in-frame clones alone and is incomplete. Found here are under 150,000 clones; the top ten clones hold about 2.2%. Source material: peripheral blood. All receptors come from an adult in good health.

CDR3 bases: TGTGCCAGCAGCCAATCGTTCGGCCAGCCCCAGCATTTT. It specifies CASSQSFGQPQHF. The rearrangement links TRBV11-3 to TRBJ1-5; no reliable D call. V was pared by 5 bases and J by 7 bases, with 12 bases between. Germline CDR1 and CDR2: SGHNT and YENEEA. The CDR3 is made up of 13 amino acids.

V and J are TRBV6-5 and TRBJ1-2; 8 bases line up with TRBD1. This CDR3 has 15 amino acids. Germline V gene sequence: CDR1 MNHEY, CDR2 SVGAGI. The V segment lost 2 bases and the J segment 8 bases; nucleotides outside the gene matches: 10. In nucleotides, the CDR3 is TGTGCCAGCAGTTACCGCGGACAGGGAAGTCCGGGCTACACCTTC. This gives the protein CASSYRGQGSPGYTF.

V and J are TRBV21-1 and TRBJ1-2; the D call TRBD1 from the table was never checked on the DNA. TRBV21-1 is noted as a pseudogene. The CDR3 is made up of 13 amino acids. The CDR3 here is CASSEAGARGYTF. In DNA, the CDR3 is TGTGCCAGCAGCGAAGCGGGGGCGCGGGGCTACACCTTC.

The CDR3 sequence: CASSYPTGSSTGELFF. In DNA form, the CDR3 reads TGTGCCAGCAGCTACCCGACAGGGAGTAGCACCGGGGAGCTGTTTTTT. The genes are TRBV7-9 and TRBJ2-2; 7 nucleotides match TRBD1. The CDR3 totals 16 residues. V gave up 4 bases and J gave up 4 bases; unmatched junction bases: 9. Per germline, CDR1 SEHNR and CDR2 FQNEAQ (reference sequence).

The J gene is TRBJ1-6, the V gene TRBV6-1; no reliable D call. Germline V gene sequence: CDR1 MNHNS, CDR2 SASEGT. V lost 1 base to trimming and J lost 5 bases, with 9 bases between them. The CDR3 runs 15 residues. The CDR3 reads CASSEGQLNNSPLHF. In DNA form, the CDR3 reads TGTGCCAGCAGTGAAGGGCAGCTTAATAATTCACCCCTCCACTTT.

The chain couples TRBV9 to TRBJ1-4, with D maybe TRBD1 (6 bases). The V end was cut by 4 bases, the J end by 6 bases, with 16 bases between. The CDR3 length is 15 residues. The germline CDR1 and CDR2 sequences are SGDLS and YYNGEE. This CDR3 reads CASSPGAGGDEKLFF. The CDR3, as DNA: TGTGCCAGCAGCCCAGGGGCGGGAGGGGATGAAAAACTGTTTTTT.

The DNA of the CDR3 is TGTGCCAGCAGTATGACCTCCTCAAATGGCTACACCTTC. This translates into CASSMTSSNGYTF. V gene TRBV12-3 or TRBV12-4 combines with J gene TRBJ1-2; D gene uncertain. V lost 5 bases, J lost 6 bases, and 13 bases lay in between. CDR3 length: 13 residues.

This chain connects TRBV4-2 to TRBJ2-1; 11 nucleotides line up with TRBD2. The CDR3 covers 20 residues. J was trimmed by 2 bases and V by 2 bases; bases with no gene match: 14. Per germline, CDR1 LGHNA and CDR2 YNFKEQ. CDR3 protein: CASSQNSALAGGGPYNEQFF. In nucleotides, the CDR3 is TGTGCCAGCAGCCAAAATTCCGCCCTAGCGGGGGGCGGTCCCTACAATGAGCAGTTCTTC.

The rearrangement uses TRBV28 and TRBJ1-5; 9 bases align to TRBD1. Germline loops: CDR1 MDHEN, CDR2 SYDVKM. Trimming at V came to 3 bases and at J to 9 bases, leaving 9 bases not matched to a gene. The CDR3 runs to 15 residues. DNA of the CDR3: TGTGCCAGCAGTTTTGGGGACAGGGTAATTGGGCCCCAGCATTTT. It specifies CASSFGDRVIGPQHF.

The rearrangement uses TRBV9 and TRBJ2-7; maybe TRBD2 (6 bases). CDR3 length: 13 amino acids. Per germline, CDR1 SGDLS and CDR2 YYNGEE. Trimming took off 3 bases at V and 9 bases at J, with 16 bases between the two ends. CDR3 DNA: TGTGCCAGCAGCGGCGGGACCAGTGGTGGGCAGTACTTC. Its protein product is CASSGGTSGGQYF.

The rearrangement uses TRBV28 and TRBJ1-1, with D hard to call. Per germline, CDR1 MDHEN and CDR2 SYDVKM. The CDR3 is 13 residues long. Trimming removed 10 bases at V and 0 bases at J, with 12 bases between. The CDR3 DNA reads TGTGCCACTTTTTCCAGTTTGAACACTGAAGCTTTCTTT. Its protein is CATFSSLNTEAFF.

The CDR3 is CASSQDLGTGGYNEQFF. CDR3 DNA: TGTGCCAGCAGCCAAGATCTCGGGACTGGGGGCTACAATGAGCAGTTCTTC. This sequence joins TRBV4-2 and TRBJ2-1, with D tentatively TRBD2 (6 bases). Germline V gene sequence: CDR1 LGHNA, CDR2 YNFKEQ. CDR3 size: 17 residues. V dropped 0 bases and J dropped 3 bases, with 15 bases sitting between them.

CDR3 protein: CASSVDIGTVNTEAFF. As DNA, the CDR3 is TGTGCCAGCAGCGTAGACATCGGGACAGTAAACACTGAAGCTTTCTTT. The rearrangement joins TRBV9 to TRBJ1-1, with 7 bases aligning to TRBD1. V lost 0 bases and J lost 2; bases outside the gene matches: 7. The CDR3 covers 16 residues. CDR1 SGDLS and CDR2 YYNGEE come from the germline V gene.

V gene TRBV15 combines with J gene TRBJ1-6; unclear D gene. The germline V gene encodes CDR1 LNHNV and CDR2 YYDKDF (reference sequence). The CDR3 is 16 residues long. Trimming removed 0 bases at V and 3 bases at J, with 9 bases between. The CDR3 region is CATSRDRSVYNSPLHF. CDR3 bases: TGTGCCACCAGCAGAGATCGGTCAGTCTATAATTCACCCCTCCACTTT. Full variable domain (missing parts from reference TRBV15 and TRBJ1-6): DAMVIQNPRYQVTQFGKPVTLSCSQTLNHNVMYWYQQKSSQAPKLLFHYYDKDFNNEADTPDNFQSRRPNTSFCFLDIRSPGLGDTAMYLCATSRDRSVYNSPLHFGNGTRLTVT.